One and the same sample provided the 32 T cell receptor beta chains below, sequenced in a study of CD8 T cells in ankylosing spondylitis. The study, taken as a whole, reports: Blood of patients with ankylosing spondylitis appeared to be characterized by a TCR beta motif of eight or nine highly homologous variants.

TCRdb used MiXCR to reprocess the 5' RACE reads, holding one entry per CDR3 protein. The sample lists about 450,000 distinct CDR3 sequences, about 25% seen once, with 0.75% to 0.9% in the top ten. These receptors' antigens are unknown. Sequencing was performed on blood, either unsorted or a sorted T cell fraction (not recorded which). The receptors here all came from a male donor with ankylosing spondylitis.

The V gene is TRBV20-1, the J gene TRBJ1-1; 7 bases match TRBD1. CDR1 DFQATT and CDR2 SNEGSKA come from the germline V gene (reference sequence). V was clipped by 0 bases and J by 6 bases; unmatched bases: 7. This CDR3 is 14 amino acids long. The CDR3 sequence is CSARDRRGGSEAFF. CDR3 nucleotide sequence: TGCAGTGCTAGAGATCGTAGAGGGGGCTCTGAAGCTTTCTTT.

This chain joins TRBV7-2 and TRBJ2-3, with a possible D match to TRBD1 (6 bases). This CDR3 has 11 amino acids. Trimming left V 5 bases short and J 9 bases short, with 9 bases between. Germline V gives CDR1 SGHTA, CDR2 FQGNSA. DNA of the CDR3: TGTGCCAGCAGCCCTCAGGGGACGCAGTATTTT. Translating it yields CASSPQGTQYF.

This clonotype was seen more than once but under ten times. The chain combines TRBV2 with TRBJ2-7, with D tentatively TRBD1 or TRBD2 (5 bases each). CDR3 length equals 13 residues. Germline CDR1 is SNHLY and CDR2 is FYNNEI. The ends were cut back, 4 bases at V and 9 bases at J, with 16 bases in the middle. The CDR3, as DNA: TGTGCCAGCAGTGCCACGTGGGCCGGGACGCAGTACTTC. Translation: CASSATWAGTQYF.

This clonotype was observed a handful of times. V is TRBV5-1 and J is TRBJ1-3; D unclear. V lost 4 bases and J lost 0, with 11 bases in between. This CDR3 is built from 15 residues. CDR1 and CDR2 (germline): SGHRS, YFSETQ. Here the CDR3 reads CASSPTPDSGNTIYF. In DNA, the CDR3 is TGCGCCAGCAGCCCCACCCCGGACTCTGGAAACACCATATATTTT.

This sequence joins TRBV5-4 and TRBJ1-1; D is unclear. CDR1 is SGHNT, CDR2 YYREEE, per germline (reference sequence). V was trimmed by 2 bases and J by 0 bases, leaving 11 bases between them. The length of the CDR3 is 15 residues. Here the CDR3 reads CASSLPQALNTEAFF. For the CDR3, the DNA is TGTGCCAGCAGCTTACCCCAGGCCTTGAACACTGAAGCTTTCTTT. Full variable domain (remainder filled in from reference TRBV5-4 and TRBJ1-1): ETGVTQSPTHLIKTRGQQVTLRCSSQSGHNTVSWYQQALGQGPQFIFQYYREEENGRGNFPPRFSGLQFPNYSSELNVNALELDDSALYLCASSLPQALNTEAFFGQGTRLTVV.

This chain uses TRBV10-3 with TRBJ2-1; possible D gene TRBD1, 5 bases. Germline V lookup: CDR1 ENHRY, CDR2 SYGVKD. V shed 11 bases and J shed 2 bases, with 28 bases lying between them. This CDR3 contains 18 residues. The CDR3 region has the DNA TGTGCCGTCGCCCAACAAAGTCGCGGCACAGGTACCTACAATGAGCAGTTCTTC. Amino acids: CAVAQQSRGTGTYNEQFF.

The chain uses TRBV5-7 and TRBJ2-2; a weak D match, TRBD1 (5 bases). TRBV5-7 is placed among ORFs of uncertain function. The V and J ends lost 4 bases and 5 bases respectively, with 15 bases between them. The CDR3 runs to 15 residues. CDR3 protein: CASSPDRILTGELFF. As DNA, the CDR3 is TGTGCCAGCAGCCCTGACAGAATCCTTACCGGGGAGCTGTTTTTT.

V is TRBV20-1 and J is TRBJ2-7; maybe TRBD1 (6 bases). The CDR3 is made up of 13 amino acids. Germline CDR1 and CDR2: DFQATT and SNEGSKA (reference sequence). The V end was cut by 1 base, the J end by 2 bases, with 9 bases between. The CDR3 here is CSARVQGTYEQYV. CDR3 bases: TGCAGTGCTAGAGTCCAGGGGACCTACGAGCAGTACGTC.

The rearrangement links TRBV7-9 to TRBJ1-4, with D possibly being TRBD1 (5 bases). The CDR3 consists of 15 residues. Germline CDR1 and CDR2: SEHNR and FQNEAQ (reference sequence). The V gene lost 5 bases and the J gene lost 5 bases, with 15 bases spanning the gap. CDR3 sequence: CASSPRGTENEKLFF. The CDR3 DNA is TGTGCCAGCAGCCCGCGCGGGACCGAGAATGAAAAACTGTTTTTT.

The chain links TRBV14 to TRBJ2-7; no definite D call. Germline V gene data show CDR1 as SGHDN and CDR2 as FVKESK. This CDR3 spans 14 amino acids. V was cut by 4 bases and J by 0 bases, with 10 bases left in between. The CDR3 is CASSPRAFSYEQYF. In DNA form, the CDR3 reads TGTGCCAGCAGCCCAAGAGCTTTCTCCTACGAGCAGTACTTC.

This clonotype was seen many times. The V call is TRBV12-3 or TRBV12-4, the J call TRBJ1-5, with D unresolved. The CDR3 contains 15 residues. V was trimmed by 6 bases and J by 0 bases, leaving 12 bases between them. The CDR3 loop reads CASSPDGLSNQPQHF. The DNA for the CDR3 is TGTGCCAGCAGCCCCGACGGGCTTAGCAATCAGCCCCAGCATTTT.

In DNA form, the CDR3 reads TGCAGTGCTAGAGATCCCCGGACTAGCCCTACCGGGGAGCTGTTTTTT. Protein: CSARDPRTSPTGELFF. The chain employs TRBV20-1 and TRBJ2-2; 8 bases line up with TRBD2. CDR1 and CDR2 (germline): DFQATT, SNEGSKA (reference sequence). V shed 0 bases, J shed 5 bases, and the junction held 8 bases outside the gene matches. The CDR3 is made up of 16 amino acids.

This clonotype occurred a few times. The genes are TRBV20-1 and TRBJ2-3; no definite D call. V was clipped by 3 bases and J by 2 bases, with 12 bases between them. Germline lookup yields CDR1 DFQATT and CDR2 SNEGSKA (reference sequence). The CDR3 sequence is 14 residues long. CDR3 nucleotides: TGCAGTGCTAGTACTATCGGTTTCACAGATACGCAGTATTTT. Translation: CSASTIGFTDTQYF.

This clonotype was picked up a small number of times. The chain is built from TRBV5-1 and TRBJ2-4, with D maybe TRBD1 (6 bases). The V end lost 0 bases, the J end lost 6 bases, and 7 bases lay between the germline ends. Per germline, CDR1 SGHRS and CDR2 YFSETQ. The length of the CDR3 is 13 residues. CDR3 sequence: CASSLDRVNIQYF. The CDR3 DNA reads TGCGCCAGCAGCTTGGACAGGGTAAACATTCAGTACTTC.

J is TRBJ2-1 and V is TRBV4-2; 11 bases map to TRBD1. The CDR3 runs 16 residues. CDR1 and CDR2 (germline): LGHNA, YNFKEQ. V gave up 2 bases and J gave up 7 bases; unmatched junction bases: 7. CDR3 in DNA: TGTGCCAGCAGCCAAACCGGGACAGGGGGAGGTAATGAGCAGTTCTTC. This sequence encodes CASSQTGTGGGNEQFF.

There are a few counts of this clonotype. The gene calls are TRBV5-1 and TRBJ1-1; maybe TRBD1 (5 bases). Germline V gene sequence: CDR1 SGHRS, CDR2 YFSETQ. CDR3 length: 17 residues. V was shortened by 4 bases and J by 2 bases, with 21 bases between the two germline ends. The CDR3: CASSLFPTAQDNTEAFF. The CDR3 bases are TGCGCCAGCAGCCTATTCCCGACAGCTCAAGATAACACTGAAGCTTTCTTT.

The chain recombines TRBV18 with TRBJ2-7; 9 bases line up with TRBD2. V trimming: 3 bases; J trimming: 3 bases; junction bases outside the gene matches: 3. Looked up from germline, CDR1 is KGHSH and CDR2 is LQKENI. There are 14 residues in the CDR3. As DNA, the CDR3 is TGTGCCAGCTCACCCGGACTAGCGAACTACGAGCAGTACGTC. This codes for CASSPGLANYEQYV.

This clonotype turned up a few times. The chain links TRBV5-1 to TRBJ2-1; TRBD1 agrees at 8 bases. The CDR3 extends over 16 amino acids. With 3 bases clipped from V and 5 bases from J, the junction kept 10 bases outside the gene matches. Per germline, CDR1 SGHRS and CDR2 YFSETQ. The CDR3 bases are TGCGCCAGCAGCTCGCAGGGGGCCAGCCTTAACAATGAGCAGTTCTTC. As protein: CASSSQGASLNNEQFF.

This rearrangement joins TRBV20-1 to TRBJ1-4; D may be TRBD1 (6 bases). Trimming removed 1 base from V and 0 bases from J, with 15 bases in between. This CDR3 region has 17 residues. CDR1 and CDR2 from the germline V gene are DFQATT and SNEGSKA (reference sequence). CDR3 sequence: CSARASGTRATNEKLFF. CDR3 bases: TGCAGTGCTAGAGCGAGCGGGACACGGGCAACTAATGAAAAACTGTTTTTT.

The chain combines TRBV12-3 or TRBV12-4 with TRBJ2-1, with TRBD1 matching 7 bases. V shed 6 bases and J 0 bases; nucleotides not matched to a gene: 5. The CDR3 length is 15 residues. The CDR3 loop is CASRKTGNSYNEQFF. The CDR3 DNA reads as TGTGCCAGCAGGAAGACAGGGAACTCCTACAATGAGCAGTTCTTC.

CDR3 protein: CASWTGGTDTQYF. CDR3 in DNA: TGTGCCAGTTGGACAGGGGGCACAGATACGCAGTATTTT. The chain carries TRBV10-3 and TRBJ2-3; 9 nucleotides line up with TRBD1. Losses at the gene ends were 10 bases for V and 1 base for J; bases not matched to a gene: 3. CDR1 is ENHRY and CDR2 is SYGVKD in the germline V gene. The CDR3 has 13 amino acids.

This clonotype showed up many times. This rearrangement joins TRBV7-9 to TRBJ2-7; 9 nucleotides align to TRBD1. This CDR3 contains 13 residues. After removal of 4 bases from V and 5 bases from J, the junction contained 3 bases not matched to a gene. The germline V gene encodes CDR1 SEHNR and CDR2 FQNEAQ (reference sequence). The CDR3 bases are TGTGCCAGCAGCTCCGGACAGGGGAACGAGCAGTACGTC. Protein: CASSSGQGNEQYV.

The genes are TRBV20-1 and TRBJ2-3, with D possibly matching TRBD1 (5 bases). V lost 6 bases and J lost 6, with 16 bases in between. Germline CDR1 is DFQATT and CDR2 is SNEGSKA (reference sequence). The CDR3 contains 13 residues. The CDR3 sequence is CSARKGSRDTQYF. The CDR3 nucleotides are TGCAGTGCCAGAAAGGGGTCTCGGGATACGCAGTATTTT.

This clonotype has more than one count but fewer than ten. The gene calls are TRBV11-2 and TRBJ2-1; 7 nucleotides match TRBD1. From germline, CDR1 is SGHAT and CDR2 FQNNGV. J was trimmed by 6 bases and V by 8 bases; bases with no gene match: 10. This CDR3 has 14 residues. The CDR3: CASSSGGWSNEQFF. CDR3 bases: TGTGCCAGCTCTTCAGGGGGATGGAGCAATGAGCAGTTCTTC.

In this sample, this clonotype turned up many times. The chain combines TRBV20-1 with TRBJ2-5; possibly TRBD1 or TRBD2 for D (6 bases each). CDR3 size: 12 residues. V lost 4 bases and J 9 bases, leaving 15 bases between the germline ends. Germline CDR1 DFQATT, CDR2 SNEGSKA (reference sequence). As DNA, the CDR3 is TGCAGTGCTAACGGGGGCGCACAGGCCCAGTACTTC. It encodes CSANGGAQAQYF.

The chain has TRBV20-1 and TRBJ1-5; the D gene is possibly TRBD1 (5 bases). Trimming removed 0 bases from V and 4 bases from J, with 13 bases in between. Germline V gene data show CDR1 as DFQATT and CDR2 as SNEGSKA (reference sequence). The CDR3 is made up of 15 amino acids. CDR3 nucleotides: TGCAGTGCTAGAGATAGAGGGCAGGGTAATCAGCCCCAGCATTTT. This encodes CSARDRGQGNQPQHF.

This clonotype was observed a handful of times. The chain joins TRBV15 to TRBJ2-3, with D unresolved. Germline CDR1 reads LNHNV; CDR2 reads YYDKDF (reference sequence). This CDR3 spans 18 amino acids. The V end lost 1 base, the J end lost 4 bases, and 21 bases lay between the germline ends. In DNA form, the CDR3 reads TGTGCCACCAGCAGAGCTGACTTGGACCACCCAGGTCCAGATACGCAGTATTTT. Translating gives CATSRADLDHPGPDTQYF.

This clonotype has a handful of counts. This sequence joins TRBV19 and TRBJ1-5; D is uncertain. The CDR3 has 13 amino acids. Trimming took 4 bases from V and 10 from J, leaving 14 bases between them. Germline CDR1 LNHDA, CDR2 SQIVND (reference sequence). CDR3 in amino acids: CASSSHQVLPQHF. The CDR3 DNA reads TGTGCCAGTAGTAGTCATCAGGTTCTTCCCCAGCATTTT.

This clonotype has more than one count but fewer than ten. V is TRBV20-1 and J is TRBJ1-3; the D is unclear. This CDR3 region has 12 residues. Germline CDR1 DFQATT, CDR2 SNEGSKA (reference sequence). V was cut by 3 bases and J by 8 bases, with 11 bases left in between. The CDR3 loop reads CSASLGGDTIYF. CDR3 in DNA: TGCAGTGCTAGTTTGGGCGGGGACACCATATATTTT.

This clonotype was counted only a few times. The chain is built from TRBV12-3 or TRBV12-4 and TRBJ1-1, with D hard to call. Deletions cut 6 bases from V and 6 bases from J, with 14 bases between. This CDR3 has 13 residues. The CDR3: CASRKGHSAEAFF. The CDR3 DNA reads as TGTGCCAGCAGAAAGGGTCATTCCGCTGAAGCTTTCTTT.

Only a few counts were recorded for this clonotype. The rearrangement uses TRBV10-3 and TRBJ2-6; TRBD1 is a possible D gene (6 bases). V was cut by 9 bases and J by 3 bases, with 18 bases left in between. This CDR3 comprises 16 residues. Germline V gene data show CDR1 as ENHRY and CDR2 as SYGVKD. The CDR3 nucleotides are TGTGCCATAGGGGGAGTATCCGGCCTTGGGGCCAACGTCCTGACTTTC. It is translated as CAIGGVSGLGANVLTF.

A few counts support this clonotype. V gene TRBV2 combines with J gene TRBJ2-1; 8 nucleotides align to TRBD2. V was clipped by 3 bases and J by 9 bases; unmatched bases: 4. CDR1 SNHLY and CDR2 FYNNEI come from the germline V gene. There are 13 residues in the CDR3. The CDR3 loop reads CASSDFSGTEQFF. In nucleotides, the CDR3 is TGTGCCAGCAGTGATTTTAGCGGGACTGAGCAGTTCTTC.